This TCR beta chain was sequenced for a study of identical twins. Broader study findings: Low generation probability was overrepresented in out-of-frame alpha sequences shared by twins.

TCRdb re-called the 5' RACE reads with MiXCR, one entry per CDR3 protein. Counted here are about 520,000 distinct CDR3 sequences, under 25% occurring once; the ten biggest clones make up 0.91%. This clonotype was recorded a few times. The antigen is not known. The same data also contributed to another study, on T cells expressing NK-cell markers.

The sequencing input was CD4+ T cells sorted from blood. The source is a young woman in good health.

CDR3 nucleotide sequence: TGCAGCGTTTACGCCCCTCCGGGGTTCTACGAGCAGTACTTC. This encodes CSVYAPPGFYEQYF. V and J are TRBV29-1 and TRBJ2-7, with D maybe TRBD2 (5 bases). Germline V gene lookup returns CDR1 SQVTM and CDR2 ANQGSEA. This CDR3 is 14 amino acids long. The ends were cut back, 5 bases at V and 3 bases at J, with 17 bases in the middle.